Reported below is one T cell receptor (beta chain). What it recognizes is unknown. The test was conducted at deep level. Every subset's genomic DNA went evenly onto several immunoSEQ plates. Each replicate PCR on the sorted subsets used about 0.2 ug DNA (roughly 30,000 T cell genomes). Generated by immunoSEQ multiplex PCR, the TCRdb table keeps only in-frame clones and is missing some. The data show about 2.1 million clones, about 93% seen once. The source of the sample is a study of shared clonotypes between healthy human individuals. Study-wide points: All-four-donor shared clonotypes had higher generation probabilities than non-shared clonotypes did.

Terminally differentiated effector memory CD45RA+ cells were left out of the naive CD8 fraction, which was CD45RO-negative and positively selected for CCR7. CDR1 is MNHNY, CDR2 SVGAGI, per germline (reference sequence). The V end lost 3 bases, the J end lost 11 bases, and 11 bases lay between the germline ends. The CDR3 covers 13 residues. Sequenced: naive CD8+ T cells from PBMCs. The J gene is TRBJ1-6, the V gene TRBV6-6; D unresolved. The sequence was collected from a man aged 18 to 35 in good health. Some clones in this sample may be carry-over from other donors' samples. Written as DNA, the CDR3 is TGTGCCAGCAGTTATGCGAATGGAACACCCCTCCACTTT. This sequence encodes CASSYANGTPLHF.